This passage covers 2 T cell receptor beta chains from one sample sequenced in a study of cytomegalovirus exposure and HLA in healthy donors. PCR was performed using 60 Vbeta and 13 Jbeta primers. Some clones are missing from TCRdb's copy, which holds only in-frame ones; the method was immunoSEQ multiplex PCR. Among about 150,000 clones listed, 60% to 80% were seen once. The source material was PBMCs. These receptors came from a man between 25 and 39 years old in good health and CMV-seropositive.

The chain carries TRBV5-4 and TRBJ2-5, with a weak D call TRBD2 (6 bases). With 0 bases removed from V and 4 bases from J, the gap between germline ends came to 10 bases. Germline CDR1 reads SGHNT; CDR2 reads YYREEE (reference sequence). The length of the CDR3 is 14 residues. The CDR3 region is CASSLAGVGETQYF. In DNA form, the CDR3 reads TGTGCCAGCAGCTTGGCGGGAGTCGGAGAGACCCAGTACTTC.

This chain uses TRBV5-1 with TRBJ2-7, with D perhaps TRBD2 (6 bases). The CDR3 spans 13 residues. The germline V and J ends were trimmed by 0 bases and 3 bases, with 7 bases remaining between them. The V gene's germline CDR1 is SGHRS and CDR2 YFSETQ. CDR3 in amino acids: CASSLGSGYEQYF. The CDR3 DNA sequence: TGCGCCAGCAGCTTGGGTAGCGGCTACGAGCAGTACTTC.